Sequencing of this T cell receptor beta chain was carried out in a study of graft-versus-host responses after intestinal transplantation. Study summary: Recipients were all induced with anti-thymocyte globulin, then given tacrolimus and steroids for around 3 years. Findings and caveats of the study: GvH clones occurred in recipient marrow; some first appeared in ileum or blood. Early HvG declines after transplant were associated with peak circulating GvH clone levels.

With respect to this clone: Its specificity is not known.

This CDR3 has 13 amino acids. V was cut by 1 base and J by 6 bases, with 9 bases left in between. Germline V gene lookup returns CDR1 MNHEY and CDR2 SMNVEV (reference sequence). Libraries were prepared by immunoSEQ multiplex PCR; TCRdb keeps only in-frame clonotypes and omits some of them. The sample carries roughly 120,000 clones, 85% to 95% recorded once. This chain uses TRBV27 with TRBJ1-2; TRBD1 is a possible D gene (6 bases). The material was unstimulated CD8+ T cells sorted from spleen or lymph node cells, obtained before intestinal transplant. The source is a human donor who received an intestinal transplant. CDR3 sequence: CASSLLGGNGYTF. CDR3 DNA sequence: TGTGCCAGCAGTTTATTAGGGGGAAATGGCTACACCTTC.